Presented here are 5 T cell receptor beta chains from one specimen sequenced in a study of T cell repertoires in urothelial bladder cancer. Assay: immunoSEQ multiplex PCR; the TCRdb copy retains only in-frame clones and omits some. The table records about 13,000 clones, less than 75% of them present only once. The sequenced sample consisted of tumor-infiltrating cells from bladder cancer. These receptors were collected from a human donor with urothelial carcinoma.

The V gene is TRBV6-1, the J gene TRBJ2-5; 9 bases are shared with TRBD1. The CDR3 sequence is 15 residues long. Germline V gene data show CDR1 as MNHNS and CDR2 as SASEGT. V lost 3 bases and J lost 5; bases outside the gene matches: 7. The CDR3 here is CASSDYRGQWETQYF. The CDR3 region has the DNA TGTGCCAGCAGTGACTACAGGGGGCAGTGGGAGACCCAGTACTTC.

The chain couples TRBV25-1 to TRBJ1-1, with TRBD1 matching 10 bases. V was clipped by 3 bases and J by 5 bases; unmatched bases: 3. Per germline, CDR1 MGHDK and CDR2 SYGVNS. The CDR3 loop spans 14 amino acids. This chain's CDR3 is CASSDGQGDTEAFF. DNA for the CDR3: TGTGCCAGCAGTGACGGACAGGGGGATACTGAAGCTTTCTTT.

The J gene is TRBJ1-2, the V gene TRBV5-4, with D unclear. Trimming shortened V by 3 bases and J by 0 bases, and 15 bases separated the two germline ends. This CDR3 is 16 amino acids long. Per the germline V gene, CDR1 is SGHNT and CDR2 is YYREEE (reference sequence). DNA for the CDR3: TGTGCCAGCAGCTGGAAGGTCGGGAGGACTAACTATGGCTACACCTTC. It yields the protein CASSWKVGRTNYGYTF.

This clone is medium-sized. The V call is TRBV9, the J call TRBJ1-1; maybe TRBD1 (5 bases). V lost 0 bases and J lost 10, with 16 bases in between. Germline loops: CDR1 SGDLS, CDR2 YYNGEE. This CDR3 comprises 14 residues. The CDR3 protein is CASSVASRSGVAFF. CDR3 sequence (DNA): TGTGCCAGCAGCGTAGCATCCCGATCGGGGGTAGCTTTCTTT.

The chain recombines TRBV7-2 with TRBJ1-2, with TRBD1 matching 8 bases. Per the germline V gene, CDR1 is SGHTA and CDR2 is FQGNSA. The ends lost 5 bases at V and 6 bases at J; junction bases unmatched: 5. The CDR3 has 13 residues. The CDR3 reads CASSPRTGHGYTF. In nucleotides, the CDR3 is TGTGCCAGCAGCCCACGGACAGGGCATGGCTACACCTTC.